These 25 T cell receptor beta chains originate from one sample sequenced in a study of blood T cell repertoires in COVID-19. Here immunoSEQ multiplex PCR was the method, and the copy in TCRdb shows in-frame clones only, minus some. Of about 170,000 clones detected, 84% appear once; the ten largest clones hold 7.7%. Sequenced material: peripheral blood. The receptors were sampled from a man in his forties who had recovered from COVID-19.

The chain uses TRBV4-2 and TRBJ1-4; D unclear. V lost 0 bases and J 8 bases, leaving 19 bases between the germline ends. Germline loops: CDR1 LGHNA, CDR2 YNFKEQ. The CDR3 is 17 residues long. For the CDR3, the DNA is TGTGCCAGCAGCCAAGAATTCACTATCGCCGAATTCGAAAAACTGTTTTTT. It yields the protein CASSQEFTIAEFEKLFF.

This clone appeared once. CDR3 sequence (DNA): TGTGCCAGCCAGCCCGAGGTCCAAGAGACCCAGTACTTC. This sequence encodes CASQPEVQETQYF. V gene TRBV11-3 combines with J gene TRBJ2-5; D remains unclear. Germline loops: CDR1 SGHNT, CDR2 YENEEA. The CDR3 covers 13 residues. Trimming shortened V by 8 bases and J by 1 base, and 11 bases separated the two germline ends.

The chain carries TRBV7-6 and TRBJ1-4; 7 bases line up with TRBD1. This CDR3 is 16 amino acids long. The germline gives CDR1 SGHVS, CDR2 FNYEAQ. V lost 5 bases and J lost 0; bases outside the gene matches: 6. The CDR3 region is CASSPTTGTTNEKLFF. Here the CDR3 DNA reads TGTGCCAGCAGCCCGACGACAGGGACAACTAATGAAAAACTGTTTTTT. The entire variable domain, with the rest obtained from reference TRBV7-6 and TRBJ1-4, is as follows: GAGVSQSPRYKVTKRGQDVALRCDPISGHVSLYWYRQALGQGPEFLTYFNYEAQQDKSGLPNDRFSAERPEGSISTLTIQRTEQRDSAMYRCASSPTTGTTNEKLFFGSGTQLSVL.

The chain joins TRBV7-9 to TRBJ2-2; D is uncertain. V gave up 2 bases and J gave up 3 bases, with 10 bases separating them. CDR3 length: 15 residues. Germline CDR1 SEHNR, CDR2 FQNEAQ (reference sequence). The CDR3 DNA is TGTGCCAGCAGCTTACAGGCGCAATACACCGGGGAGCTGTTTTTT. Translating gives CASSLQAQYTGELFF. The full variable domain, in which reference TRBV7-9 and TRBJ2-2 provide the parts outside the CDR3, is DTGVSQNPRHKITKRGQNVTFRCDPISEHNRLYWYRQTLGQGPEFLTYFQNEAQLEKSRLLSDRFSAERPKGSFSTLEIQRTEQGDSAMYLCASSLQAQYTGELFFGEGSRLTVL.

This chain uses TRBV5-6 with TRBJ1-2; 7 bases match TRBD1. The CDR3 is 15 amino acids. The germline V gene has CDR1 SGHDT and CDR2 YYEEEE. Trimming cost V 2 bases and J 3 bases; bases outside gene matches: 7. For the CDR3, the DNA is TGTGCCAGCAGCTTTAGGGGGCAGGAGTACTATGGCTACACCTTC. Amino acid sequence: CASSFRGQEYYGYTF.

This clone came up a few times. The chain carries TRBV5-1 and TRBJ2-3, with TRBD2 as a possible D gene (5 bases). The germline gives CDR1 SGHRS, CDR2 YFSETQ. Between the trimmed V and J ends, which lost 4 bases and 2 bases, there was a span of 5 bases. This CDR3 spans 12 amino acids. CDR3 DNA: TGCGCCAGCAGCGACTACACAGATACGCAGTATTTT. This sequence encodes CASSDYTDTQYF.

The chain carries TRBV30 and TRBJ2-7; TRBD1 matches at 8 bases. Trimming cost V 2 bases and J 6 bases; bases outside gene matches: 9. Per germline, CDR1 GTSNPN and CDR2 SVGIG (reference sequence). This CDR3 has 14 amino acids. CDR3 nucleotides: TGTGCCTGGAGTACCTTACAGGGGGGTACCGAGCAGTACTTC. It specifies CAWSTLQGGTEQYF.

The chain couples TRBV11-3 to TRBJ2-5, with a tentative D call TRBD2 (6 bases). The length of the CDR3 is 15 residues. Trimming shortened V by 1 base and J by 2 bases, and 11 bases separated the two germline ends. Germline CDR1 reads SGHNT; CDR2 reads YENEEA. The CDR3 DNA reads as TGTGCCAGCAGCTTAGGGTTGCGGGAACAAGAGACCCAGTACTTC. It codes for CASSLGLREQETQYF.

The chain combines TRBV19 with TRBJ1-5; 8 bases fit TRBD1. Germline V CDR1 and CDR2: LNHDA, SQIVND (reference sequence). The CDR3 runs to 16 residues. V shed 4 bases, J shed 6 bases, and the junction held 11 bases outside the gene matches. The CDR3 sequence: CASSKAQGAIAQPQHF. CDR3 sequence (DNA): TGTGCCAGTAGTAAGGCCCAGGGGGCTATCGCTCAGCCCCAGCATTTT.

The count of this clone is one. The V call is TRBV19, the J call TRBJ2-7, with TRBD1 matching over 9 bases. Trimming cost V 6 bases and J 5 bases; bases outside gene matches: 17. CDR1 is LNHDA, CDR2 SQIVND, per germline (reference sequence). This CDR3 has 17 residues. The CDR3 DNA sequence: TGTGCCAGTAGAGTCCGTCTCGCGGGGACAGGGATCCACGAGCAGTACTTC. This sequence encodes CASRVRLAGTGIHEQYF.

V usage is TRBV27 and J usage is TRBJ2-1, with 8 bases lining up with TRBD1. Trimming removed 2 bases from V and 0 bases from J; junction bases left unmatched: 3. Germline values: CDR1 MNHEY, CDR2 SMNVEV (reference sequence). The CDR3 length is 16 residues. CDR3 in amino acids: CASSLGQGGSYNEQFF. CDR3 DNA: TGTGCCAGCAGTTTAGGACAGGGAGGCTCCTACAATGAGCAGTTCTTC.

The chain recombines TRBV13 with TRBJ2-1; 7 bases match TRBD2. J lost 6 bases, V lost 0 bases, and 8 bases had no gene match. There are 16 residues in the CDR3. Germline V gives CDR1 PRHDT, CDR2 FYEKMQ (reference sequence). CDR3 coding DNA: TGTGCCAGCAGCTTAGGTATTTCCGGGACTATCAATGAGCAGTTCTTC. This codes for CASSLGISGTINEQFF.

The rearrangement joins TRBV14 to TRBJ1-2, with D maybe TRBD1 (5 bases). This CDR3 comprises 13 residues. CDR1 and CDR2 (germline): SGHDN, FVKESK. Trimming pared 0 bases from V and 4 bases from J, leaving 6 bases between. As DNA, the CDR3 is TGTGCCAGCAGCCAAGAGCAGGGCTATGGCTACACCTTC. This sequence encodes CASSQEQGYGYTF.

This clone was recorded once. J is TRBJ2-7 and V is TRBV7-8; perhaps TRBD2 as D (6 bases). This CDR3 is built from 13 residues. Germline V gene data show CDR1 as SGHVS and CDR2 as FQNEAQ. Trimming cost V 6 bases and J 3 bases, with 12 bases left between them. The CDR3 sequence is CASSSRGIYEQYF. As DNA, the CDR3 is TGTGCCAGCAGTTCCCGGGGGATCTACGAGCAGTACTTC.

This clone was detected only a few times. The chain has TRBV19 and TRBJ1-1, with 9 nucleotides matching TRBD1. The CDR3 is 15 residues long. V trimming: 8 bases; J trimming: 7 bases; junction bases outside the gene matches: 14. Germline CDR1 is LNHDA and CDR2 is SQIVND (reference sequence). The CDR3 nucleotides are TGTGCCAGTGCTCCGACCACAGGGGGCGTAAATGAAGCTTTCTTT. Its protein is CASAPTTGGVNEAFF. Complete variable domain (other parts from reference TRBV19 and TRBJ1-1): DGGITQSPKYLFRKEGQNVTLSCEQNLNHDAMYWYRQDPGQGLRLIYYSQIVNDFQKGDIAEGYSVSREKKESFPLTVTSAQKNPTAFYLCASAPTTGGVNEAFFGQGTRLTVV.

This sequence joins TRBV6-5 and TRBJ2-7, with 7 bases aligning to TRBD2. The CDR3 runs 15 residues. Germline V CDR1 and CDR2: MNHEY, SVGAGI. With V trimmed by 7 bases and J by 0 bases, 9 bases remained unmatched. The CDR3, as DNA: TGTGCCAGCAACCCCACTCTAGCGGCCTCCTACGAGCAGTACTTC. Translated: CASNPTLAASYEQYF.

The rearrangement joins TRBV19 to TRBJ2-3; a possible D gene is TRBD1 (5 bases). V lost 3 bases and J 0 bases, leaving 16 bases between the germline ends. The CDR3 covers 17 residues. Per germline, CDR1 LNHDA and CDR2 SQIVND (reference sequence). This CDR3 is CASSIGAEVVSTDTQYF. For the CDR3, the DNA is TGTGCCAGTAGTATTGGGGCGGAAGTAGTAAGCACAGATACGCAGTATTTT.

This chain connects TRBV4-3 to TRBJ1-4, with a tentative D call TRBD1 (6 bases). The V and J ends lost 4 bases and 7 bases respectively, with 13 bases between them. CDR1 is LGHNA, CDR2 YSLEER, per germline. There are 14 residues in the CDR3. CDR3 protein: CASSRLRQVEKLFF. CDR3 bases: TGCGCCAGCAGCCGCCTTCGACAGGTTGAAAAACTGTTTTTT.

This chain joins TRBV19 and TRBJ1-3, with 8 bases aligning to TRBD1. CDR1 and CDR2 (germline): LNHDA, SQIVND (reference sequence). The CDR3 totals 14 residues. V shed 9 bases and J 1 base; nucleotides not matched to a gene: 5. The CDR3 region is CASRDRMSGNTIYF. CDR3 in DNA: TGTGCCAGCCGGGACAGGATGTCTGGAAACACCATATATTTT.

The rearrangement uses TRBV3-1 (or the pseudogene TRBV3-2) and TRBJ2-7; 10 nucleotides agree with TRBD2. This CDR3 is built from 17 residues. The germline CDR1 and CDR2 sequences are LGHDT and YNNKEL (reference sequence). The trim removed 4 bases at V and 5 bases at J, leaving 14 bases unmatched. The CDR3 is CASSPGVLLAGVDEQYF. The CDR3 nucleotides are TGTGCCAGCAGCCCCGGAGTTCTGCTAGCGGGAGTTGACGAGCAGTACTTC.

The gene calls are TRBV3-1 (or the pseudogene TRBV3-2) and TRBJ2-7; D is undetermined. Trimming cost V 5 bases and J 4 bases, with 12 bases left between them. The CDR3 extends over 13 amino acids. Germline lookup yields CDR1 LGHDT and CDR2 YNNKEL (reference sequence). CDR3 sequence (DNA): TGTGCCAGCAGCGCCCTCGGAGCATACGAGCAGTACTTC. It translates to CASSALGAYEQYF.

The genes are TRBV9 and TRBJ2-1, with 7 bases lining up with TRBD1. The CDR3 runs 16 residues. Germline CDR1 SGDLS, CDR2 YYNGEE. Losses at the gene ends were 4 bases for V and 9 bases for J; bases not matched to a gene: 16. The CDR3 DNA follows: TGTGCCAGCAGCATAAGGACAGGACACACTGGGGGTGAGCAGTTCTTC. Protein sequence: CASSIRTGHTGGEQFF.

This clone has just one count. This chain uses TRBV11-3 with TRBJ2-2; no clear D gene. This CDR3 is 13 amino acids long. Looked up from germline, CDR1 is SGHNT and CDR2 is YENEEA. V gave up 4 bases and J gave up 5 bases, with 8 bases separating them. CDR3 sequence (DNA): TGTGCCAGCAGCTCGTCGGTTACCGGGGAGCTGTTTTTT. This encodes CASSSSVTGELFF.

In this sample, this clone turned up once. The chain uses TRBV5-1 and TRBJ2-2, with 8 bases lining up with TRBD1. This CDR3 comprises 16 residues. Germline V lookup: CDR1 SGHRS, CDR2 YFSETQ. The ends lost 0 bases at V and 4 bases at J; junction bases unmatched: 5. The CDR3 DNA reads TGCGCCAGCAGCTTGGAAGGACAGGGAAGCACCGGGGAGCTGTTTTTT. Amino acid sequence: CASSLEGQGSTGELFF.

The chain employs TRBV6-6 and TRBJ2-1, with D possibly being TRBD1 (5 bases). There are 14 residues in the CDR3. Germline CDR1 and CDR2: MNHNY and SVGAGI (reference sequence). Trimming cost V 5 bases and J 9 bases, with 17 bases left between them. CDR3 nucleotide sequence: TGTGCCAGCAGTCCACCAGGAACAGGCAGTGAGCAGTTCTTC. Encoded protein: CASSPPGTGSEQFF.